This TCR beta chain appears in the sequencing data of a study of shared clonotypes between healthy human individuals. The CDR3 is 17 amino acids. V lost 0 bases and J lost 4; bases outside the gene matches: 8. Germline V lookup: CDR1 WNHNN, CDR2 SYGVQD (reference sequence). The protocol was immunoSEQ multiplex PCR, while the TCRdb copy is restricted to in-frame clones and leaves out a portion. The profile shows about 600,000 clones, approximately 97% of them singletons. The sequenced material came from naive CD4+ T cells sorted from blood. Indicated subset: CD45RA+ positively selected. The TCR sequence derives from a woman younger than 45 in good health. V gene TRBV10-1 combines with J gene TRBJ2-5; 10 bases align to TRBD2. DNA of the CDR3: TGCGCCAGCAGTGAGTCTGGACTAGCGGAGGCGAGAGAGACCCAGTACTTC. This codes for CASSESGLAEARETQYF.